A selection of T cell receptor beta chains follows, all from one sample in a study of spatial heterogeneity in lung cancer. TCRdb re-analysed the 5' RACE reads in MiXCR, keeping a single row per CDR3 protein. This table holds around 24,000 distinct CDR3 sequences, about 7.2% found once. The sequencing here drew on PBMCs, taken at surgery. The receptors shown here come from a male donor with early-stage non-small cell lung cancer. CDR3s include the opening cysteine and the closing phenylalanine or tryptophan. The order of the fields is D gene, V gene, J gene, clone size, CDR3 DNA, CDR3 protein. D genes are given only for firm matches. Clone size is not always given. Where it is, it says once, few, many or a class for expanded clones.

-,TRBV6-6,TRBJ1-3,-,TGTGCCAGCGGGGTGGAAAGGGGAGCAGGAAACACCATATATTTT,CASGVERGAGNTIYF
-,TRBV20-1,TRBJ2-3,many,TGCAGTGCTAGGGCCCTAGCGACTAGCACAGATACGCAGTATTTT,CSARALATSTDTQYF
-,TRBV6-5,TRBJ2-2,many,TGTGCCAGCATGTCGGTCTCTCAGGGTCTCACCGGGGAGCTGTTTTTT,CASMSVSQGLTGELFF
-,TRBV11-2,TRBJ2-5,many,TGTGCCAGCAGGCCCGGACAGTTACTGGAGGAGACCCAGTACTTC,CASRPGQLLEETQYF
-,TRBV6-2/TRBV6-3,TRBJ2-2,-,TGTGCCAGCACCGGGGAGATAAGGATCACCGGGGAGCTGTTTTTT,CASTGEIRITGELFF
-,TRBV5-1,TRBJ1-6,-,TGCGCCAGCAGCCGTTTAACTAATTCACCCCTCCACTTT,CASSRLTNSPLHF
-,TRBV7-2,TRBJ1-6,few,TGTGCCAGCAGCTCGGAGGCGTGGGGTTCACCCCTCCACTTT,CASSSEAWGSPLHF
TRBD2,TRBV29-1,TRBJ2-1,-,TGCAGCGTTGGGCGGGGGAGTAGCTCCTACAATGAGCAGTTCTTC,CSVGRGSSSYNEQFF
-,TRBV28,TRBJ1-1,many,TGTGCCAGCAGTTCCCATTCCGGGGACACTGAAGCTTTCTTT,CASSSHSGDTEAFF
-,TRBV6-5,TRBJ2-3,few,TGTGCCAGCAGTTACTCGAGGCAGGGCGGCACAGATACGCAGTATTTT,CASSYSRQGGTDTQYF
-,TRBV5-1,TRBJ1-6,many,TGCGCCAGCAGCTTGGGGTACACAGGGAAGGATTCACCCCTCCACTTT,CASSLGYTGKDSPLHF
TRBD1,TRBV7-9,TRBJ1-1,few,TGTGCCAGCAGCCGAACCACCGGGACAGGGACGAGAATGAACACTGAAGCTTTCTTT,CASSRTTGTGTRMNTEAFF
-,TRBV6-5,TRBJ2-6,few,TGTGCCAGCAGCCAAACAGGGTATGGGGCCAACGTCCTGACTTTC,CASSQTGYGANVLTF
-,TRBV20-1,TRBJ1-5,many,TGCAGTGCTGGATACAATAGCAATCAGCCCCAGCATTTT,CSAGYNSNQPQHF
TRBD1,TRBV10-3,TRBJ1-2,many,TGTGCCATCAGGGACTTATTCGACAGGGAGTATGGCTACACCTTC,CAIRDLFDREYGYTF
TRBD2,TRBV6-6,TRBJ2-7,many,TGTGCCAGCAGTTACTTCGTAGGGACTAGTTCCTACGAGCAGTACTTC,CASSYFVGTSSYEQYF
-,TRBV27,TRBJ1-4,few,TGTGCCAGCAGTTACCCCGGACATATAACTAATGAAAAACTGTTTTTT,CASSYPGHITNEKLFF
-,TRBV7-6,TRBJ1-5,many,TGTGCCAGCAGCCGTTCTCGACATCCTTTCAATCAGCCCCAGCATTTT,CASSRSRHPFNQPQHF
-,TRBV6-6,TRBJ1-1,-,TGTGCCAGCAGTTACTCGTCGGGGGGCGCGAACACTGAAGCTTTCTTT,CASSYSSGGANTEAFF
TRBD1,TRBV6-6,TRBJ2-3,many,TGTGCCAGCAGTTACGGGGACAGGGTCACAGATACGCAGTATTTT,CASSYGDRVTDTQYF
-,TRBV11-2,TRBJ2-1,-,TGTGCCAGCAGCTTGGAGCCATTTGGCCACAATGAGCAGTTCTTC,CASSLEPFGHNEQFF
-,TRBV3-1,TRBJ2-5,many,TGTGCCAGCAGCCAAGAACGGTGGAACAACCAAGAGACCCAGTACTTC,CASSQERWNNQETQYF
TRBD2,TRBV5-1,TRBJ2-5,few,TGCGCCAGCAGAATTTCAGCGGGGAACCAAGAGACCCAGTACTTC,CASRISAGNQETQYF
TRBD1,TRBV6-6,TRBJ2-7,many,TGTGCCAGCAGTTACCGGACAGGGGGCGTGAAATACGAGCAGTACTTC,CASSYRTGGVKYEQYF
-,TRBV20-1,TRBJ2-7,-,TGCAGTGCTAGCGGGCCCTACGAGCAGTACTTC,CSASGPYEQYF
TRBD2,TRBV20-1,TRBJ2-5,medium-sized,TGCAGTGCTAGGCTAGCGGGAGGGCGAGAGACCCAGTACTTC,CSARLAGGRETQYF
-,TRBV5-5,TRBJ1-6,many,TGTGCCAGCAGCCTGCACGGGACACGTTATAATTCACCCCTCCACTTT,CASSLHGTRYNSPLHF
-,TRBV6-5,TRBJ2-1,many,TGTGCCAGCAGTACTCAACGTGTAAGGTACAATGAGCAGTTCTTC,CASSTQRVRYNEQFF
-,TRBV4-3,TRBJ2-2,few,TGCGCCAGCAGCCCCAAGTTCCTAGGATTCACCGGGGAGCTGTTTTTT,CASSPKFLGFTGELFF
TRBD1,TRBV11-2,TRBJ1-1,many,TGTGCCAGCAGCTCGACAGGGTTTTCCACTGAAGCTTTCTTT,CASSSTGFSTEAFF
-,TRBV25-1,TRBJ2-3,few,TGTGCCAGCAGTGAGCATCCGATGAGCACAGATACGCAGTATTTT,CASSEHPMSTDTQYF
TRBD2,TRBV20-1,TRBJ2-7,many,TGCAGTGCTAGCGGGAGGAACCAGCAGTACTTC,CSASGRNQQYF
-,TRBV15,TRBJ1-6,many,TGTGCCACCAGCAGAGTCCAAGGGGCCATTGCCTATAATTCACCCCTCCACTTT,CATSRVQGAIAYNSPLHF